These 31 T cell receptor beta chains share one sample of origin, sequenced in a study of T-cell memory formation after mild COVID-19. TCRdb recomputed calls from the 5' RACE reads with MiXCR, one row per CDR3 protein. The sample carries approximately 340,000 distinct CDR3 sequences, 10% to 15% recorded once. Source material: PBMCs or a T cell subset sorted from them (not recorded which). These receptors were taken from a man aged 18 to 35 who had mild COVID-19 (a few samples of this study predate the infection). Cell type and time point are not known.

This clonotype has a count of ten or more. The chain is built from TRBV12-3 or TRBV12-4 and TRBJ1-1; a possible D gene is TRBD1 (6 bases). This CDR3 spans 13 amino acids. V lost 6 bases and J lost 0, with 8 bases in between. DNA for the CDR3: TGTGCCAGCAGAGGACAGCTGAACACTGAAGCTTTCTTT. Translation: CASRGQLNTEAFF.

The CDR3: CASSYSLDGNSPLHF. The CDR3 nucleotides are TGTGCCAGCAGTTACTCGTTAGACGGAAATTCACCCCTCCACTTT. J is TRBJ1-6 and V is TRBV6-5; no clear D. The CDR3 contains 15 residues. Germline V gene lookup returns CDR1 MNHEY and CDR2 SVGAGI. Trimming shortened V by 0 bases and J by 7 bases, and 10 bases separated the two germline ends.

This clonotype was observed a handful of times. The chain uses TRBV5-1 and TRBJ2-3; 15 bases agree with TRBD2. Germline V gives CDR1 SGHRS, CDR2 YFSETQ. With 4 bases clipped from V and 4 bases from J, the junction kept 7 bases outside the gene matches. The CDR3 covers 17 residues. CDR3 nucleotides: TGCGCCAGCAGCGGTGGACTAGCGGGGGGGCAAGCAGATACGCAGTATTTT. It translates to CASSGGLAGGQADTQYF. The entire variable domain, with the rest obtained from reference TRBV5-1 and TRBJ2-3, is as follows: KAGVTQTPRYLIKTRGQQVTLSCSPISGHRSVSWYQQTPGQGLQFLFEYFSETQRNKGNFPGRFSGRQFSNSRSEMNVSTLELGDSALYLCASSGGLAGGQADTQYFGPGTRLTVL.

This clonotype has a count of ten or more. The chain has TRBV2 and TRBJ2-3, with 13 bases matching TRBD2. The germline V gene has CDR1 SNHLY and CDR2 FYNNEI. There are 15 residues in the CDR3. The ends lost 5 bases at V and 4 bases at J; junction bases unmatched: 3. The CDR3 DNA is TGTGCCAGCAGTCCCGGGACTAGCGGGGCAGATACGCAGTATTTT. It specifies CASSPGTSGADTQYF.

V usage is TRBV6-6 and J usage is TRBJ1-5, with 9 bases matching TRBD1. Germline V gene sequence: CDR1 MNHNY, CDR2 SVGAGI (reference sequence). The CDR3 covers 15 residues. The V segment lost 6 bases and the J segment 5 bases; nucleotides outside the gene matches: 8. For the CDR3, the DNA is TGTGCCAGCAGACCTCGACAGGGGGGGGATCAGCCCCAGCATTTT. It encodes CASRPRQGGDQPQHF.

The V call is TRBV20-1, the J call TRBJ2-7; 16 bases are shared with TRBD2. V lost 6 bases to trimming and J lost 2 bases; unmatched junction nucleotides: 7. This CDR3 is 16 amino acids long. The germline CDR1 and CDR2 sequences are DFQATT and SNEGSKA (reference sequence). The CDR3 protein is CSATGTSGGGPYEQYF. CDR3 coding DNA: TGCAGTGCAACCGGGACTAGCGGGGGGGGACCCTACGAGCAGTACTTC.

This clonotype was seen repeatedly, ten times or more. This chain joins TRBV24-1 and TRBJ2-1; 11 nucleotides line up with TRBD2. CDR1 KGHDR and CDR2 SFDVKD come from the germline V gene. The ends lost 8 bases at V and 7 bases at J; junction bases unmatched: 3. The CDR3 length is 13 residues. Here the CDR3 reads CATMSSGGNEQFF. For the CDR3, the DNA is TGTGCCACCATGTCTAGCGGGGGGAATGAGCAGTTCTTC.

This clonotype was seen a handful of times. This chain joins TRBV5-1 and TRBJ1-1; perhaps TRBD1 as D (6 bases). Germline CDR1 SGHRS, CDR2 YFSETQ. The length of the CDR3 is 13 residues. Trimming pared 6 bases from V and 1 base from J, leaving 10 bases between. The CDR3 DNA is TGCGCCAGCAATCCGGGACAGAACACTGAAGCTTTCTTT. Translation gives CASNPGQNTEAFF. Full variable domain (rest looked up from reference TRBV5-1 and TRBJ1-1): KAGVTQTPRYLIKTRGQQVTLSCSPISGHRSVSWYQQTPGQGLQFLFEYFSETQRNKGNFPGRFSGRQFSNSRSEMNVSTLELGDSALYLCASNPGQNTEAFFGQGTRLTVV.

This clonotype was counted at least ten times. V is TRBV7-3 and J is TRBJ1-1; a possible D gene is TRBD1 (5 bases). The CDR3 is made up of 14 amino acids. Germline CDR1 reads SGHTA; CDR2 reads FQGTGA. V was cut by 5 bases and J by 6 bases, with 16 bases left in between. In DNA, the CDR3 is TGTGCCAGCAGCCAGAGTGGGACCGTCTCTGAAGCTTTCTTT. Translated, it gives CASSQSGTVSEAFF.

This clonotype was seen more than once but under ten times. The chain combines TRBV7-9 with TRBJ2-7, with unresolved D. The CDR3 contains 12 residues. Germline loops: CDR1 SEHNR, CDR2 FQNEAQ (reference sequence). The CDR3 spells CVCYKSSYEQYV. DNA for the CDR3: TGTGTGTGTTACAAGAGCTCCTACGAGCAGTACGTC.

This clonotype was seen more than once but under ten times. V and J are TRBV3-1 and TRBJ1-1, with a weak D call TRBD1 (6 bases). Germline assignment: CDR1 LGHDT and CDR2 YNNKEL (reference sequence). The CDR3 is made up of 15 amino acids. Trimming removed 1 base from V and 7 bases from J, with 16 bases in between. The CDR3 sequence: CASSQATQGQGEAFF. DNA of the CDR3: TGTGCCAGCAGCCAAGCTACGCAGGGGCAGGGTGAAGCTTTCTTT.

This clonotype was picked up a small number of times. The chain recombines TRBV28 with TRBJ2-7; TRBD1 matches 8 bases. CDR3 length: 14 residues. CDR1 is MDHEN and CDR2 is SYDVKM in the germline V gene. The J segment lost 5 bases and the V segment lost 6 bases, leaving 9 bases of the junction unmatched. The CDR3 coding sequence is TGTGCCAGCAGCTCCGGACAGGGCAGCGACGAGCAGTACTTC. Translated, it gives CASSSGQGSDEQYF.

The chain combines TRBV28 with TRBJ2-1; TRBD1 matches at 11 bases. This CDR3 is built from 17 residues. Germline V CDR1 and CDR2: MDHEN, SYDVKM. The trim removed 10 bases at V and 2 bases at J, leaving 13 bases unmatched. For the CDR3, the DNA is TGTGCCATCAGGACGAAGGCGGGACAGGGGGCCTACAATGAGCAGTTCTTC. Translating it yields CAIRTKAGQGAYNEQFF.

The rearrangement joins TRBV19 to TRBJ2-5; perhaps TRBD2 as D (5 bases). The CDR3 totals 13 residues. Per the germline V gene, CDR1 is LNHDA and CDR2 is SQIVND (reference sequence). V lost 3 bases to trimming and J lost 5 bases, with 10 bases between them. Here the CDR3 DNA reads TGTGCCAGTAGTATCCTCCGAGGGGAGACCCAGTACTTC. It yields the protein CASSILRGETQYF.

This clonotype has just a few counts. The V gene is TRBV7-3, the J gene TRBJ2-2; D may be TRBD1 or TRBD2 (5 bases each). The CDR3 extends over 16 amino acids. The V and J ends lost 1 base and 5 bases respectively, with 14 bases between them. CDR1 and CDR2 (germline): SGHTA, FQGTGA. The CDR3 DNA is TGTGCCAGCAGCTTAAAGGTCGTCAGGGAGACCGGGGAGCTGTTTTTT. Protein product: CASSLKVVRETGELFF.

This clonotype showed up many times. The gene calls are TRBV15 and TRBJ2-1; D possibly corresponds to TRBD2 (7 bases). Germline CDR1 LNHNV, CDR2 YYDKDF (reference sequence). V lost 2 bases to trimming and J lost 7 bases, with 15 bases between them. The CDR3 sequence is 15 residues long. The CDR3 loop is CATSRSNRGGNEQFF. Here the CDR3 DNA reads TGTGCCACCAGCAGATCCAATAGGGGGGGGAATGAGCAGTTCTTC. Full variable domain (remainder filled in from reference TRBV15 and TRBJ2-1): DAMVIQNPRYQVTQFGKPVTLSCSQTLNHNVMYWYQQKSSQAPKLLFHYYDKDFNNEADTPDNFQSRRPNTSFCFLDIRSPGLGDTAMYLCATSRSNRGGNEQFFGPGTRLTVL.

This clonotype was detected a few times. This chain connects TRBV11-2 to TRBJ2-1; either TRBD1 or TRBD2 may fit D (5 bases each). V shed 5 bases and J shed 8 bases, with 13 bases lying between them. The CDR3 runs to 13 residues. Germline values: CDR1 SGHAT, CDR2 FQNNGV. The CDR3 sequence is CASSGQLGDEQFF. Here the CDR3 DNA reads TGTGCCAGCAGCGGACAACTAGGAGATGAGCAGTTCTTC.

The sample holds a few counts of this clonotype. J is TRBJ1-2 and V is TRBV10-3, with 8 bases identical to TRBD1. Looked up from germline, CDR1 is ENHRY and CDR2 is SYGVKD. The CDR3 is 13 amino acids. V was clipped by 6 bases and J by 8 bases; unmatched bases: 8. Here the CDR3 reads CAIRRTGRKGYTF. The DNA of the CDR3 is TGTGCCATCAGAAGGACAGGGAGAAAAGGCTACACCTTC.

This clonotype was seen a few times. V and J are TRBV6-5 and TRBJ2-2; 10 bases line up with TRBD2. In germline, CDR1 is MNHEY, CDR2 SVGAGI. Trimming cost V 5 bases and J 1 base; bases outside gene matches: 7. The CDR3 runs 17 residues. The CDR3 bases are TGTGCCAGCAGTGCAATAGCGGGGGGAATGAACACCGGGGAGCTGTTTTTT. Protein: CASSAIAGGMNTGELFF.

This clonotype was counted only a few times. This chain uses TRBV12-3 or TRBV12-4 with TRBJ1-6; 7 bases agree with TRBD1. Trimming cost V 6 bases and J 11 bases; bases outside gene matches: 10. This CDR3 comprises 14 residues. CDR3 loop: CASSRTTGRTPLHF. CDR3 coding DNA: TGTGCCAGCAGCCGCACGACAGGGAGAACACCCCTCCACTTT.

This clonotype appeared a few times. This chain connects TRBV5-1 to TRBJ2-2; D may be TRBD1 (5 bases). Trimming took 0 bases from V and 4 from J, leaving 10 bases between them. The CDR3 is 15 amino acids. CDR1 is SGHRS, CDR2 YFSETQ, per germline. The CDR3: CASSLDRPGTGELFF. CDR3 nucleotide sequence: TGCGCCAGCAGCTTGGACAGGCCAGGCACCGGGGAGCTGTTTTTT.

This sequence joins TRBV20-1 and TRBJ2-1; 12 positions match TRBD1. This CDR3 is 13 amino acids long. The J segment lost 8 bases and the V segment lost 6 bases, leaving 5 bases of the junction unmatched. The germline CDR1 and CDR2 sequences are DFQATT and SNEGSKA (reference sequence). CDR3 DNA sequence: TGCAGTGCCGGGACAGGGGGCGCGTATGAGCAGTTCTTC. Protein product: CSAGTGGAYEQFF.

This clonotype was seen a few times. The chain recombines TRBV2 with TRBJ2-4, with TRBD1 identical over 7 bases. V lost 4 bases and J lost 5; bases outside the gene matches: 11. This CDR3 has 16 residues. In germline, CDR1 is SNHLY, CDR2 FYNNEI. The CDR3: CASSAGDSPAENIQYF. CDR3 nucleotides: TGTGCCAGCAGTGCCGGGGACAGCCCCGCAGAAAACATTCAGTACTTC.

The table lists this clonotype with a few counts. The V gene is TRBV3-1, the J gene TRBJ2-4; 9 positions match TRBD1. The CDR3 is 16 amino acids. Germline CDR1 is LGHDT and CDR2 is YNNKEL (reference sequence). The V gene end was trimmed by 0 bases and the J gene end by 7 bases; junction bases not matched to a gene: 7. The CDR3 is CASSQDPGTGRNIQYF. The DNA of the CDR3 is TGTGCCAGCAGCCAAGACCCTGGGACAGGGCGGAACATTCAGTACTTC.

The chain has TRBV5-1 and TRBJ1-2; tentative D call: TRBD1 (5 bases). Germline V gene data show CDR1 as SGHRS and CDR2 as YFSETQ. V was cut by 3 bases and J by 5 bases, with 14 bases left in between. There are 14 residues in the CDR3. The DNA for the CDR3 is TGCGCCAGCAGCTCACCAGGGATCCGGTATGGCTACACCTTC. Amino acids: CASSSPGIRYGYTF. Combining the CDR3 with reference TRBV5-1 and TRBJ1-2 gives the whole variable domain KAGVTQTPRYLIKTRGQQVTLSCSPISGHRSVSWYQQTPGQGLQFLFEYFSETQRNKGNFPGRFSGRQFSNSRSEMNVSTLELGDSALYLCASSSPGIRYGYTFGSGTRLTVV.

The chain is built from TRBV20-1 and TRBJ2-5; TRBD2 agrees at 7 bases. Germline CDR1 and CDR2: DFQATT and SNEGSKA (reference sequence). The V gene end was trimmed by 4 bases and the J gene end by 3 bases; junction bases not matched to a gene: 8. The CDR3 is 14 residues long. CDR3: CSAIPGTIEETQYF. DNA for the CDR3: TGCAGTGCTATCCCCGGGACTATAGAAGAGACCCAGTACTTC.

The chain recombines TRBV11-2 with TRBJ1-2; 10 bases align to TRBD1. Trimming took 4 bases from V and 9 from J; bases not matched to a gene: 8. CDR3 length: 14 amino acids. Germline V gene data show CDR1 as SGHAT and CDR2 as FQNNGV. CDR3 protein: CASSSPRQGARYTF. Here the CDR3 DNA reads TGTGCCAGCAGCTCGCCACGACAGGGGGCACGCTACACCTTC.

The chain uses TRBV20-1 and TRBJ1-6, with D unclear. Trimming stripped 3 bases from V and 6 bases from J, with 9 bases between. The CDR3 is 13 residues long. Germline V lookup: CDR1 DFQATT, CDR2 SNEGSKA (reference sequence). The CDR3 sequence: CSASRGVNSPLHF. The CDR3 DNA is TGCAGTGCTAGTCGAGGAGTTAATTCACCCCTCCACTTT.

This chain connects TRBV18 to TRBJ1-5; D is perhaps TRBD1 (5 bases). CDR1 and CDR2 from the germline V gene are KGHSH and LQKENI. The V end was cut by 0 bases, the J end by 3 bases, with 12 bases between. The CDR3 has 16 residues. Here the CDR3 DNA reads TGTGCCAGCTCACCACCGGGGGTTGGGGTCAATCAGCCCCAGCATTTT. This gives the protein CASSPPGVGVNQPQHF.

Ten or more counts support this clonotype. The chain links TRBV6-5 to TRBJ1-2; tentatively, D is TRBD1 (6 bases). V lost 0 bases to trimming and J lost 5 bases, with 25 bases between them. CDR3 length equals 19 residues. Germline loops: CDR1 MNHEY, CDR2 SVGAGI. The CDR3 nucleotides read TGTGCCAGCAGTTACTCGTCCTCCGGGAGCGGGGGCGCGAGTTATGGCTACACCTTC. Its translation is CASSYSSSGSGGASYGYTF.

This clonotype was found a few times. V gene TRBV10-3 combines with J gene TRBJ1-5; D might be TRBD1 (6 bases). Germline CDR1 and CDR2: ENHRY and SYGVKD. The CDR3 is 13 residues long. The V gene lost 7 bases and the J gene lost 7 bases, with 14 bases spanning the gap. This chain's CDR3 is CAITPGAGQPQHF. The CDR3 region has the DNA TGTGCCATCACCCCAGGGGCAGGGCAGCCCCAGCATTTT.